This TCR beta chain was profiled in a study of T cell repertoires in cytomegalovirus infection. Study overall: Evidence of both CMV infection and a matching HLA type came from public TCR beta signatures.

This clonotype was detected only a few times. The antigen is undetermined. Germline CDR1 MDHEN, CDR2 SYDVKM. CDR3 size: 15 residues. Trimming left V 1 base short and J 5 bases short, with 14 bases between. General study points: The response measured ex vivo was dominated by TCR beta clonotypes (HLA-C-restricted and CMV-specific).

In TCRdb, the reads were re-called with MiXCR into one record per CDR3 protein. The top ten clones hold approximately 11% of a sample with roughly 150,000 distinct CDR3 sequences, roughly a quarter of them seen once. This sequence originates from a human donor in good health (CMV status not recorded). Some clones in this sample may be carry-over from other donors' samples. Sequenced sample: PBMCs. The chain has TRBV28 and TRBJ1-1, with D hard to call. The CDR3 reads CASSLSDTPRTEAFF. The CDR3 nucleotides are TGTGCCAGCAGTTTATCCGACACTCCCAGGACTGAAGCTTTCTTT.